The 9 T cell receptor beta chains below come from one sample, sequenced in a study of vaccination effects on CD4 cells after COVID-19 (dated by TCRdb to 2021 to 2024). To identify antigen-specific CD4+ T cell clonotypes by their expansion, the ViraFEST assay first stimulated PBMC with viral peptide pools and then applied TCR sequencing. After around ten days of culture, CD4+ T cells were isolated with the EasySep CD4+ T cell isolation kit. Two doses of either the BNT162b2 or the mRNA-1273 mRNA SARS-CoV-2 vaccine were administered to participants. The library relied on the immunoSEQ multiplex PCR assay. TCRdb carries this immuneACCESS record with in-frame sequences only. Its versions omit some clonotypes, under half of them owing to an unresolved V gene in the studies checked, with the rest unexplained. This sample comprises 75,000 to 100,000 clones, 60% to 85% of them detected only once. 0.85% to 1.2% of the sample comes from the top ten.

Their specific antigens are unknown. The sample here was CD4+ T cells from PBMCs cultured with HCoV-OC43 spike peptides, taken after COVID-19 vaccination. The cell subset or site label, read with the paper, signifies: HCoV-OC43 spike overlapping peptide pool stimulation. All receptors derive from a human donor who received a COVID-19 vaccine.

The V gene is TRBV6-5, the J gene TRBJ2-5; the D gene is possibly TRBD1 (6 bases). Trimming took off 6 bases at V and 4 bases at J, with 18 bases between the two ends. Per germline, CDR1 MNHEY and CDR2 SVGAGI. The CDR3 spans 15 residues. The CDR3 is CASSRQEQGTETQYF. The CDR3 DNA reads as TGTGCCAGCAGCAGACAGGAACAGGGAACAGAGACCCAGTACTTC.

The V and J genes are TRBV7-4 and TRBJ1-5; no reliable D call. Germline V gene sequence: CDR1 SGHVT, CDR2 SQSDAQ. V lost 1 base and J lost 0, with 1 base in between. CDR3 length: 13 amino acids. The chain's CDR3 is CASSLDSNQPQHF. The CDR3 DNA is TGTGCCAGCAGCTTAGATAGCAATCAGCCCCAGCATTTT.

The DNA for the CDR3 is TGTGCCAGCAGCCAAGATCTGCAAGAGACCCAGTACTTC. Protein: CASSQDLQETQYF. The chain joins TRBV3-1 (or the pseudogene TRBV3-2) to TRBJ2-5, with unresolved D. The CDR3 runs 13 residues. V lost 0 bases and J lost 2, with 4 bases in between. Looked up from germline, CDR1 is LGHDT and CDR2 is YNNKEL (reference sequence).

The V call is TRBV21-1, the J call TRBJ2-7; the D call in the table, TRBD2, was not verified against the DNA. TRBV21-1 corresponds to a pseudogene. This CDR3 spans 19 amino acids. This chain's CDR3 is CASSTRTSGGPRGSYEQYV. Here the CDR3 DNA reads TGTGCCAGCAGCACCCGGACTAGCGGGGGTCCTAGAGGATCCTACGAGCAGTACGTC.

The genes are TRBV6-2 or TRBV6-3 and TRBJ1-2, with D tentatively TRBD1 (5 bases). The ends were cut back, 2 bases at V and 0 bases at J, with 7 bases in the middle. CDR3 size: 14 residues. Germline V gene sequence: CDR1 MNHEY, CDR2 SVGEGT. The CDR3 coding sequence is TGTGCCAGCAGTTACGGGACGGCTAACTATGGCTACACCTTC. The encoded protein is CASSYGTANYGYTF.

This chain connects TRBV11-1 to TRBJ2-5; 8 bases map to TRBD2. Looked up from germline, CDR1 is SGHAT and CDR2 is FQDESV (reference sequence). This CDR3 is 16 amino acids long. V trimming: 0 bases; J trimming: 5 bases; junction bases outside the gene matches: 8. CDR3 amino acids: CASSLARGGPGETQYF. The CDR3 DNA reads as TGTGCCAGCAGCTTAGCTCGGGGGGGGCCGGGGGAGACCCAGTACTTC.

The chain recombines TRBV5-1 with TRBJ1-2; 10 bases match TRBD1. Per the germline V gene, CDR1 is SGHRS and CDR2 is YFSETQ. CDR3 length equals 17 residues. Trimming at V came to 4 bases and at J to 4 bases, leaving 13 bases not matched to a gene. The CDR3 DNA is TGCGCCAGCAGCCCAGGGGGGACAGGGGCAGGCTTCTATGGCTACACCTTC. This encodes CASSPGGTGAGFYGYTF.

This chain uses TRBV7-2 with TRBJ2-3; 13 bases line up with TRBD2. This CDR3 has 17 amino acids. CDR1 is SGHTA and CDR2 is FQGNSA in the germline V gene. V shed 5 bases and J 2 bases; nucleotides not matched to a gene: 7. The CDR3 region has the DNA TGTGCCAGCAGCCTTACTAGCGGGGGGGCTGTCACAGATACGCAGTATTTT. The encoded protein is CASSLTSGGAVTDTQYF.

The gene calls are TRBV24-1 and TRBJ2-2, with a weak D call TRBD1 (5 bases). CDR3 length equals 14 residues. Germline V gives CDR1 KGHDR, CDR2 SFDVKD. V lost 5 bases, J lost 7 bases, and 13 bases lay in between. This CDR3 is CATSASGYSGELFF. CDR3 DNA sequence: TGTGCCACCAGTGCGTCAGGGTATAGCGGGGAGCTGTTTTTT.